One T cell receptor beta chain is described in this entry. Its target is unknown. This sample is part of a study of cytomegalovirus exposure and HLA in healthy donors. The study's findings and limits: Reports indicated that the classifier achieved high specificity and sensitivity in diagnosing cytomegalovirus status. Several of the most significant clusters appeared linked to common viral pathogens, based on a later analysis.

Looked up from germline, CDR1 is SGHTA and CDR2 is FQGTGA. This CDR3 contains 16 residues. With V trimmed by 2 bases and J by 0 bases, 7 bases remained unmatched. Vbeta (60) and Jbeta (13) primers were used in the PCR. Data came from immunoSEQ multiplex PCR; TCRdb stores just in-frame clones and leaves some out. The data show roughly 150,000 clones, over 70% seen once. The J gene is TRBJ2-7, the V gene TRBV7-3, with 7 positions matching TRBD1. Input material: PBMCs. This TCR derives from a male donor in good health and CMV-seronegative. As DNA, the CDR3 is TGTGCCAGCAGCTTACTCGGACAGGTAACCTCCTACGAGCAGTACTTC. Its protein product is CASSLLGQVTSYEQYF.